These 3 T cell receptor beta chains were sequenced from one sample in a study of cytomegalovirus exposure and HLA in healthy donors. The PCR employed 60 Vbeta primers together with 13 Jbeta primers. Sequencing used immunoSEQ multiplex PCR; TCRdb keeps in-frame clones, though not all of them. The sample includes tens of thousands of clones. Sequences were obtained from PBMCs. Source of these receptors: a female donor in good health and CMV-seropositive.

The V and J genes are TRBV18 and TRBJ2-3; 9 bases fit TRBD1. The J segment lost 0 bases and the V segment lost 3 bases, leaving 7 bases of the junction unmatched. This CDR3 contains 17 residues. Germline-derived CDR1 and CDR2 are KGHSH and LQKENI. The CDR3 DNA reads as TGTGCCAGCTCACCTCCGACAGGGGGGATTAGCACAGATACGCAGTATTTT. As protein: CASSPPTGGISTDTQYF. Based on the CDR3 plus reference TRBV18 and TRBJ2-3, the full variable domain is NAGVMQNPRHLVRRRGQEARLRCSPMKGHSHVYWYRQLPEEGLKFMVYLQKENIIDESGMPKERFSAEFPKEGPSILRIQQVVRGDSAAYFCASSPPTGGISTDTQYFGPGTRLTVL.

The rearrangement joins TRBV5-6 to TRBJ2-7, with 9 bases fitting TRBD1. The germline CDR1 and CDR2 sequences are SGHDT and YYEEEE. This CDR3 is built from 14 residues. V was pared by 3 bases and J by 3 bases, with 4 bases of the junction left unmatched. CDR3 protein: CASSYGTGLYEQYF. CDR3 in DNA: TGTGCCAGCAGCTACGGGACAGGGCTCTACGAGCAGTACTTC.

The chain has TRBV14 and TRBJ2-7; unclear D gene. This CDR3 has 12 amino acids. V was clipped by 3 bases and J by 8 bases, with 11 bases between them. Germline CDR1 SGHDN, CDR2 FVKESK. The chain's CDR3 is CASSHLPLKQYF. The DNA of the CDR3 is TGTGCCAGCAGCCATCTACCTTTGAAGCAGTACTTC.